The TCR beta chain under discussion was sequenced for a study of graft-versus-host responses after intestinal transplantation. Clones were sequenced by immunoSEQ multiplex PCR, and TCRdb holds only the in-frame ones, with some missing. The top ten clones hold 1% to 1.5% of a sample with around 97,000 clones, 93% of them seen once. Comments on this clone: Its antigen remains unidentified.

Germline lookup yields CDR1 LGHNT and CDR2 FRNRAP. This CDR3 region has 15 residues. The V and J ends lost 6 bases and 4 bases, in that order; junction bases with no gene match: 6. Study-wide points: Graft-donor T cell macrochimerism in patients accompanied high graft-versus-host to host-versus-graft clonal ratios in allografts. Early after transplant, HvG clones declined as circulating GvH clones peaked.

This sequence was found in a human donor who received an intestinal transplant. The rearrangement links TRBV12-5 to TRBJ2-1, with 10 bases aligning to TRBD1. The input for sequencing was unstimulated CD8+ T cells sorted from spleen or lymph node cells, taken before intestinal transplant. The CDR3, as DNA: TGTGCTAGTGGCCCGGGACAGGGGTCTTACAATGAGCAGTTCTTC. Protein: CASGPGQGSYNEQFF.